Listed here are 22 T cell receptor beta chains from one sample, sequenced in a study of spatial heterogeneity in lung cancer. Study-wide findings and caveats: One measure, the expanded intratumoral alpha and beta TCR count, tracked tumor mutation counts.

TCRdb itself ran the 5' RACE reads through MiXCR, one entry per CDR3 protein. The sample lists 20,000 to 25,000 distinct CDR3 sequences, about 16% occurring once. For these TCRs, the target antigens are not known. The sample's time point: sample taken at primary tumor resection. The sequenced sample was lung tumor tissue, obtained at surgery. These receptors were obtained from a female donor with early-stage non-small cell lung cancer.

The DNA for the CDR3 is TGCGCCAGCAGCGCAGGGGATGAGCAGTTCTTC. This translates into CASSAGDEQFF. The V call is TRBV5-1, the J call TRBJ2-1; tentative D call: TRBD1 (6 bases). Trimming left V 4 bases short and J 8 bases short, with 7 bases between. The germline V gene has CDR1 SGHRS and CDR2 YFSETQ. CDR3 length equals 11 residues.

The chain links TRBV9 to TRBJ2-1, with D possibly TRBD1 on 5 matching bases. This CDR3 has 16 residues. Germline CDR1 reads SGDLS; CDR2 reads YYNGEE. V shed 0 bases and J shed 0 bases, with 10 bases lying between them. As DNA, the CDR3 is TGTGCCAGCAGCGTAGATACAGGCAGCTCCTACAATGAGCAGTTCTTC. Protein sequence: CASSVDTGSSYNEQFF.

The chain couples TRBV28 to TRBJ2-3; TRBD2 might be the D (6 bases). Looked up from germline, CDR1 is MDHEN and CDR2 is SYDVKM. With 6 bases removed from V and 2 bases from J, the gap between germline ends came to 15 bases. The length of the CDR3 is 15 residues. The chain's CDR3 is CASRSRDWDTDTQYF. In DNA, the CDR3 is TGTGCCAGCAGAAGCCGGGACTGGGACACAGATACGCAGTATTTT.

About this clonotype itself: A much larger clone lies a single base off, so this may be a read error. The CDR3 region has the DNA TGTGCCACCAGCAGAGATAAGGTGGGGCAGACCCATTACTTC. This translates into CATSRDKVGQTHYF. This chain links TRBV15 with TRBJ2-5, with a tentative D call TRBD1 (5 bases). This CDR3 spans 14 amino acids. CDR1 is LNHNV and CDR2 is YYDKDF in the germline V gene (reference sequence).

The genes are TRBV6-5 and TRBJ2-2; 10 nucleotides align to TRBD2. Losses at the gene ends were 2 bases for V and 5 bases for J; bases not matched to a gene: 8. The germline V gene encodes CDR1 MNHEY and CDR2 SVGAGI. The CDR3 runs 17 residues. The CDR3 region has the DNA TGTGCCAGCAGTTACGCTAGCGGGAGTGTACGGACCGGGGAGCTGTTTTTT. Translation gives CASSYASGSVRTGELFF.

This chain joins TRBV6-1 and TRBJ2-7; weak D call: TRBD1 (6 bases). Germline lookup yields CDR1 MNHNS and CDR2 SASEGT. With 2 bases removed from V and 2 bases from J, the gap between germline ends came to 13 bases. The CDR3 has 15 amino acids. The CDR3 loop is CASSERGTVPYEQYF. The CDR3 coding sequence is TGTGCCAGCAGTGAAAGGGGGACGGTCCCCTACGAGCAGTACTTC.

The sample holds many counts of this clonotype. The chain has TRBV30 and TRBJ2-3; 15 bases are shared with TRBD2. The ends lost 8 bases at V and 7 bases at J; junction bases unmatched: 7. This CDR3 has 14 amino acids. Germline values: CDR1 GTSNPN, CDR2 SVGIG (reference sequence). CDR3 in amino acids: CAQRTSGGANTQYF. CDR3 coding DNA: TGTGCCCAGAGGACTAGCGGGGGGGCAAATACGCAGTATTTT.

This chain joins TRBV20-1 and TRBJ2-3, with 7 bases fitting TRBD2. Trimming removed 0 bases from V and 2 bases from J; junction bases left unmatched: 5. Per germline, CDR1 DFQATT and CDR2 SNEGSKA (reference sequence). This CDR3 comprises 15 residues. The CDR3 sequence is CSARDAGVPTDTQYF. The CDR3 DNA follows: TGCAGTGCTAGAGATGCGGGAGTGCCCACAGATACGCAGTATTTT.

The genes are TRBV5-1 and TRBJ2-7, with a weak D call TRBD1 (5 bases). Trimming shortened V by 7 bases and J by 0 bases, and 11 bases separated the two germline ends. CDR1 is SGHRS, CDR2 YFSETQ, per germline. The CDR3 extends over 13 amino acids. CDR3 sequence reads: CASRQGASYEQYF. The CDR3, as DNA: TGCGCCAGCCGCCAGGGCGCCTCCTACGAGCAGTACTTC.

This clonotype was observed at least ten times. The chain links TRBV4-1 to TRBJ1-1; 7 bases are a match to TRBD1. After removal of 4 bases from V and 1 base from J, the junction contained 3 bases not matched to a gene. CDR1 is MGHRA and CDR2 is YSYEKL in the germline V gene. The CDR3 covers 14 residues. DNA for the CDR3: TGCGCCAGCAGCCGAGGGACAGCGAACACTGAAGCTTTCTTT. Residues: CASSRGTANTEAFF.

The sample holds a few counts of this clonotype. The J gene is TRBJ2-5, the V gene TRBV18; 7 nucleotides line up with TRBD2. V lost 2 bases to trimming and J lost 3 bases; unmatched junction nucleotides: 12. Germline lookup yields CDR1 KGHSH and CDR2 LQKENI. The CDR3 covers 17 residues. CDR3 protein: CASSPAERLASKETQYF. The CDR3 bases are TGTGCCAGCTCACCAGCGGAGAGACTAGCCTCAAAAGAGACCCAGTACTTC.

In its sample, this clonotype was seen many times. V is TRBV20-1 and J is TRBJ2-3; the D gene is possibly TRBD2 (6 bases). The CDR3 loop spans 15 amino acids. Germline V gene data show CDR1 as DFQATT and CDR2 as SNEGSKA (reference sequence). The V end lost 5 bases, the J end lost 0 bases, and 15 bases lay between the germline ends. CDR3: CSAYRGLLSTDTQYF. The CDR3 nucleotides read TGCAGTGCTTACCGAGGACTACTTAGCACAGATACGCAGTATTTT.

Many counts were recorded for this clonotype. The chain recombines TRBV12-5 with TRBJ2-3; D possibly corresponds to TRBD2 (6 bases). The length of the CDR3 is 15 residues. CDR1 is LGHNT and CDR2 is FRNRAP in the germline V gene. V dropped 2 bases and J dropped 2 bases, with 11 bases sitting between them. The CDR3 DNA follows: TGTGCTAGTGGTTTGTCGGGGGACTTCACAGATACGCAGTATTTT. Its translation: CASGLSGDFTDTQYF.

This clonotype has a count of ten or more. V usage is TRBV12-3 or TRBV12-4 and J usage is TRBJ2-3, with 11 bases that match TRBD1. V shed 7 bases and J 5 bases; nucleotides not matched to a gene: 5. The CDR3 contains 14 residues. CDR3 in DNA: TGTGCCAGCACTCCGGGACAGGGGGGAGATACGCAGTATTTT. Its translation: CASTPGQGGDTQYF.

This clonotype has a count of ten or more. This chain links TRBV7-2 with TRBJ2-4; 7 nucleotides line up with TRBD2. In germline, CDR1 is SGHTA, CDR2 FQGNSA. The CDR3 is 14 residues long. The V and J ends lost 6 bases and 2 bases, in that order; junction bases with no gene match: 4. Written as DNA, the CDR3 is TGTGCCAGCAGTGTTAGCGGGCCCAAAAACATTCAGTACTTC. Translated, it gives CASSVSGPKNIQYF.

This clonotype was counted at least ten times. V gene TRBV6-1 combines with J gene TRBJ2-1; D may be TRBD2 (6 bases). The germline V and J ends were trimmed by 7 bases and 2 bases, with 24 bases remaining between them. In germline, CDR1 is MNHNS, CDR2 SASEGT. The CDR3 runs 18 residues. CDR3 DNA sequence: TGTGCCAGCACCCCTTTGGCGGGGTCCCCCCCAACCTACAATGAGCAGTTCTTC. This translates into CASTPLAGSPPTYNEQFF.

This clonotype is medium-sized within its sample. CDR3 DNA: TGTGCCTGGAGGCTAGCGGGGAATGAGCAGTTCTTC. This sequence encodes CAWRLAGNEQFF. V and J are TRBV30 and TRBJ2-1; 9 bases line up with TRBD2. This CDR3 region has 12 residues. Germline V gene data show CDR1 as GTSNPN and CDR2 as SVGIG (reference sequence). Losses at the gene ends were 3 bases for V and 7 bases for J; bases not matched to a gene: 1.

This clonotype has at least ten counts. CDR3 residues: CASSATTGGANTQYF. The CDR3 DNA reads as TGTGCCAGCAGCGCTACGACAGGTGGGGCAAATACGCAGTATTTT. The chain recombines TRBV7-8 with TRBJ2-3, with D perhaps matching TRBD1 (6 bases). CDR1 and CDR2 (germline): SGHVS, FQNEAQ. The CDR3 covers 15 residues. Between the trimmed V and J ends, which lost 5 bases and 7 bases, there was a span of 19 bases.

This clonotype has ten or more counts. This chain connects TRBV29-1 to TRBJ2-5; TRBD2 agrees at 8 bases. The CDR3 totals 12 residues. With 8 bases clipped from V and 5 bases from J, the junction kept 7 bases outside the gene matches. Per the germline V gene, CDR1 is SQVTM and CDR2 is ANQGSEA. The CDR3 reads CSLLGGGETQYF. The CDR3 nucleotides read TGCAGCCTCCTTGGCGGGGGGGAGACCCAGTACTTC.

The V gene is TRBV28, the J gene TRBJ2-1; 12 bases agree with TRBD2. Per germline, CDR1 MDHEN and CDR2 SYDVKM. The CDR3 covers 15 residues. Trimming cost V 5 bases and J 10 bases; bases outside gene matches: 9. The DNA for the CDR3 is TGTGCCAGCAGTGATAGACTAGCGGGAGCTGAGGAGCAGTTCTTC. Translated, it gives CASSDRLAGAEEQFF.

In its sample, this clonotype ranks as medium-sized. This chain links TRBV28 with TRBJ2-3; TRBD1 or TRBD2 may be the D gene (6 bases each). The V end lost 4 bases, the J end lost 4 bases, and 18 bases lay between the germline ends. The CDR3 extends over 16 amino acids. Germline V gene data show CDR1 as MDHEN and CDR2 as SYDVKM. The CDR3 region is CASSSELAGEADTQYF. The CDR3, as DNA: TGTGCCAGCAGTTCGGAACTAGCAGGGGAGGCAGATACGCAGTATTTT.

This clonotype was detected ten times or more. CDR3 residues: CASSPRDDPYEQYF. CDR3 bases: TGCGCCAGCAGCCCCCGGGACGATCCCTACGAGCAGTACTTC. The chain is built from TRBV5-1 and TRBJ2-7; D might be TRBD1 or TRBD2, each matching 5 bases. Germline V gene data show CDR1 as SGHRS and CDR2 as YFSETQ. Between the trimmed V and J ends, which lost 4 bases and 2 bases, there was a span of 13 bases. The length of the CDR3 is 14 residues.